A single sample gave rise to the 20 T cell receptor beta chains below, sequenced in a study of post-analysis software for immune sequencing data. The TCR beta cDNA libraries carried unique molecular identifiers. TCRdb redid the calling of the PCR reads with MiXCR, one entry per CDR3 protein. This table holds about 820,000 distinct CDR3 sequences, roughly 50% found once. No antigens are known for them. Overall study results and limits: With TRBV5-6, TRBV5-1 and TRBV20-1 included, 5 or 6 TRBV segments were more frequent in patients than in controls.

The sequenced sample was blood. The receptors were gathered from a girl aged 5-17 years with multiple sclerosis.

This clonotype was seen only a few times. This chain links TRBV30 with TRBJ2-5; D is undetermined. The J call may be mistaken, given a closer DNA end match to TRBJ2-7. The CDR3 spans 11 residues. Germline V lookup: CDR1 GTSNPN, CDR2 SVGIG (reference sequence). The CDR3 DNA is TGTGCCTGGAGTGCGAGCTACGAGCAGTACTTC. Protein product: CAWSASYEQYF.

V is TRBV29-1 and J is TRBJ2-1, with 12 bases lining up with TRBD1. V lost 6 bases, J lost 6 bases, and 12 bases stayed unmatched. The length of the CDR3 is 16 residues. CDR1 is SQVTM and CDR2 is ANQGSEA in the germline V gene. The chain's CDR3 is CSVRGARDRGRNEQFF. The CDR3 DNA reads as TGCAGCGTCCGAGGGGCCCGGGACAGGGGGCGCAATGAGCAGTTCTTC.

The rearrangement joins TRBV12-3 or TRBV12-4 to TRBJ1-1; D unresolved. The V and J ends lost 0 bases and 1 base respectively, with 9 bases between them. The CDR3 is 15 amino acids. This chain's CDR3 is CASSLAPQKNTEAFF. The CDR3 region has the DNA TGTGCCAGCAGTTTAGCCCCACAGAAGAACACTGAAGCTTTCTTT.

This chain uses TRBV20-1 with TRBJ2-7; D not certain. The V end was cut by 3 bases, the J end by 1 base, with 13 bases between. CDR1 and CDR2 from the germline V gene are DFQATT and SNEGSKA (reference sequence). The CDR3 consists of 14 residues. The CDR3 DNA reads TGCAGTGCTAGGGGTCAGGAGATTTCCTACGAGCAGTACTTC. The encoded protein is CSARGQEISYEQYF.

For this clonotype: Compared with germline, one end of the junction differs, possibly owing to a read error. V is TRBV3-1 and J is TRBJ2-6; D unresolved. Germline V lookup: CDR1 LGHDT, CDR2 YNNKEL (reference sequence). The CDR3 sequence is 15 residues long. DNA of the CDR3: TGTGCCGGCAGCTTGACAAAGGGTGGGGCCAACGTCCTGACTTTC. This encodes CAGSLTKGGANVLTF.

The CDR3 DNA follows: TGTGCCAGCAGCTTAGTGGGGGGAGAAAAAACTGAAGCTTTCTTT. Its translation is CASSLVGGEKTEAFF. The rearrangement links TRBV7-6 to TRBJ1-1; perhaps TRBD1 as D (5 bases). Germline CDR1 SGHVS, CDR2 FNYEAQ. V was pared by 1 base and J by 5 bases, with 14 bases between. The CDR3 contains 15 residues.

This clonotype was detected a few times. The chain's CDR3 is CSASGGTTYEQYF. CDR3 DNA: TGCAGTGCTAGCGGGGGAACCACCTACGAGCAGTACTTC. The rearrangement uses TRBV20-1 and TRBJ2-7; TRBD2 might be the D (6 bases). This CDR3 is 13 amino acids long. The V end lost 3 bases, the J end lost 2 bases, and 11 bases lay between the germline ends. Germline V gene data show CDR1 as DFQATT and CDR2 as SNEGSKA (reference sequence).

The chain joins TRBV3-1 to TRBJ2-1; D is undetermined. The CDR3 extends over 16 amino acids. Trimming cost V 2 bases and J 7 bases, with 18 bases left between them. Germline assignment: CDR1 LGHDT and CDR2 YNNKEL (reference sequence). CDR3 bases: TGTGCCAGCAGCCAACAGGTCCCGTTCCGCGCAAATGAGCAGTTCTTC. This encodes CASSQQVPFRANEQFF.

The chain recombines TRBV28 with TRBJ2-7; no reliable D call. The germline V gene encodes CDR1 MDHEN and CDR2 SYDVKM. This CDR3 has 12 residues. The V end lost 6 bases, the J end lost 0 bases, and 6 bases lay between the germline ends. This CDR3 reads CASRVGSYEQYF. In DNA, the CDR3 is TGTGCCAGCAGGGTCGGCTCCTACGAGCAGTACTTC.

This clonotype was seen only a few times. The genes are TRBV29-1 and TRBJ1-2; 10 bases are a match to TRBD1. Germline-derived CDR1 and CDR2 are SQVTM and ANQGSEA. J was trimmed by 2 bases and V by 5 bases; bases with no gene match: 14. The CDR3 totals 17 residues. The CDR3 sequence is CSVLNRDRGRANYGYTF. DNA of the CDR3: TGCAGCGTTCTGAACCGGGACAGGGGAAGGGCCAACTATGGCTACACCTTC.

This clonotype was counted a few times. The rearrangement links TRBV2 to TRBJ2-1; 12 bases match TRBD1. The CDR3 is 16 amino acids. Germline-derived CDR1 and CDR2 are SNHLY and FYNNEI. Germline trimming cut 8 bases from V and 7 bases from J; bases unmatched to any gene: 12. The CDR3 sequence: CASLQRGQGAGNEQFF. The CDR3 DNA is TGTGCCAGCCTTCAAAGGGGACAGGGGGCTGGTAATGAGCAGTTCTTC.

The chain carries TRBV6-6 and TRBJ2-7; 11 bases fit TRBD2. Germline assignment: CDR1 MNHNY and CDR2 SVGAGI (reference sequence). The CDR3 totals 16 residues. With 5 bases clipped from V and 7 bases from J, the junction kept 13 bases outside the gene matches. Here the CDR3 reads CASSRISGRVLLEQYF. The CDR3 coding sequence is TGTGCCAGCAGTCGAATTAGCGGGAGGGTGTTGCTGGAGCAGTACTTC.

V is TRBV24-1 and J is TRBJ2-1; TRBD1 aligns across 8 bases. The CDR3 is 12 residues long. Germline V CDR1 and CDR2: KGHDR, SFDVKD. V lost 7 bases, J lost 9 bases, and 4 bases stayed unmatched. In nucleotides, the CDR3 is TGTGCCACCAGGGACAGGGCAGGTGAGCAGTTCTTC. Its protein is CATRDRAGEQFF.

J is TRBJ2-6 and V is TRBV4-2, with D hard to call. In germline, CDR1 is LGHNA, CDR2 YNFKEQ. The CDR3 consists of 17 residues. The V end was cut by 3 bases, the J end by 1 base, with 13 bases between. CDR3 loop: CASSQDGALSGANVLTF. The CDR3 nucleotides are TGTGCCAGCAGCCAGGACGGAGCTCTATCTGGGGCCAACGTCCTGACTTTC.

This rearrangement joins TRBV20-1 to TRBJ2-3; 7 bases are shared with TRBD2. J gave up 2 bases and V 4 bases, and 3 bases lay outside the gene matches. From germline, CDR1 is DFQATT and CDR2 SNEGSKA (reference sequence). The CDR3 loop spans 13 amino acids. CDR3 nucleotides: TGCAGTGCTACTAGCGGCCTCACAGATACGCAGTATTTT. Translated: CSATSGLTDTQYF.

This clonotype appeared a few times. The rearrangement links TRBV29-1 to TRBJ2-3; 9 bases are shared with TRBD2. This CDR3 contains 14 residues. Germline-derived CDR1 and CDR2 are SQVTM and ANQGSEA. Unmatched junction bases numbered 3, after V lost 3 bases and J lost 2 bases. The DNA for the CDR3 is TGCAGCGTTGAGACTAGCGGACCCACAGATACGCAGTATTTT. The encoded protein is CSVETSGPTDTQYF.

The chain employs TRBV27 and TRBJ2-1; TRBD1 is a possible D gene (6 bases). The CDR3 is made up of 15 amino acids. Germline lookup yields CDR1 MNHEY and CDR2 SMNVEV (reference sequence). V was shortened by 5 bases and J by 3 bases, with 14 bases between the two germline ends. CDR3 protein: CASSAQGRSYNEQFF. The CDR3 bases are TGTGCCAGCAGTGCGCAGGGGCGCAGCTACAATGAGCAGTTCTTC.

The rearrangement joins TRBV5-1 to TRBJ2-1; weak D call: TRBD1 (5 bases). The length of the CDR3 is 17 residues. CDR1 is SGHRS and CDR2 is YFSETQ in the germline V gene. Between the trimmed V and J ends, which lost 4 bases and 2 bases, there was a span of 19 bases. CDR3: CASSPSVGALAYNEQFF. The CDR3 DNA follows: TGCGCCAGCAGCCCGAGCGTTGGGGCCCTAGCCTACAATGAGCAGTTCTTC.

This clonotype was detected a few times. The chain has TRBV5-1 and TRBJ2-5, with a tentative D call TRBD2 (6 bases). The ends were cut back, 3 bases at V and 1 base at J, with 10 bases in the middle. The germline CDR1 and CDR2 sequences are SGHRS and YFSETQ. The CDR3 sequence is 14 residues long. In DNA, the CDR3 is TGCGCCAGCAGCTCCCCGACTAGCCAAGAGACCCAGTACTTC. Translated: CASSSPTSQETQYF.

V usage is TRBV20-1 and J usage is TRBJ2-1; possibly TRBD1 or TRBD2 for D (6 bases each). The CDR3 totals 12 residues. V lost 3 bases to trimming and J lost 9 bases, with 12 bases between them. CDR1 and CDR2 (germline): DFQATT, SNEGSKA (reference sequence). The CDR3 here is CSARRGALEQFF. CDR3 nucleotide sequence: TGCAGTGCTAGGAGGGGGGCACTTGAGCAGTTCTTC.